This T cell receptor (beta chain) stems from a study of CD8+ T cells in alopecia areata. The ends were cut back, 5 bases at V and 5 bases at J, with 9 bases in the middle. Germline V gene data show CDR1 as ENHRY and CDR2 as SYGVKD. This CDR3 spans 12 amino acids. On this clone itself: Its matching antigen is unknown.

Study-level points and caveats: For lesional scalp, especially alopecia totalis/universalis, clonality was higher than in normal scalp.

It was cDNA, reverse transcribed from extracted RNA, that served as the sequencing template. The data were produced by immunoSEQ multiplex PCR, yet TCRdb's version contains in-frame clones alone and is incomplete. The profile shows tens of thousands of clones, roughly three fifths of them singletons. Punch biopsies of lesional scalp, plus peripheral blood, were taken from alopecia areata patients. Researchers picked out CD4+ and CD8+ T cells from PBMCs by sorting. This clonotype originated in a human donor with alopecia areata. J is TRBJ1-1 and V is TRBV10-3; possibly TRBD1 for D (5 bases). The sample consisted of CD8+ T cells sorted from blood, taken at week 0. CDR3 sequence reads: CAISKTETEAFF. CDR3 nucleotide sequence: TGTGCCATCAGTAAGACAGAAACTGAAGCTTTCTTT.